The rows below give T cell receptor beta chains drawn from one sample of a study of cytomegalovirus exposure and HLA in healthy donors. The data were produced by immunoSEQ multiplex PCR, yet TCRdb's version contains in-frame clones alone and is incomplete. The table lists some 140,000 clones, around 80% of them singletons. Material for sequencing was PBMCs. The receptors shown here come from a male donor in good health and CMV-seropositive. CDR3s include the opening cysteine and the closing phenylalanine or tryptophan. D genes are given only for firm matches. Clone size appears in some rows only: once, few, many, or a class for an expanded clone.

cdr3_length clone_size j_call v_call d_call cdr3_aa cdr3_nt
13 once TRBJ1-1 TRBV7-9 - CASMRLTNTEAFF TGTGCCAGCATGCGACTAACGAACACTGAAGCTTTCTTT
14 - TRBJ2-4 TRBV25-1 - CASSDQGTENIQYF TGTGCCAGCAGTGATCAGGGCACGGAAAACATTCAGTACTTC
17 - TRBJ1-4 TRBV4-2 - CASSRQPDGTTNEKLFF TGTGCCAGCAGCCGTCAACCGGACGGGACAACTAATGAAAAACTGTTTTTT
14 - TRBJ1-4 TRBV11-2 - CASTLRARSGKLFF TGTGCCAGCACCCTAAGAGCCAGGTCAGGAAAACTGTTTTTT
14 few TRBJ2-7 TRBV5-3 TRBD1 CARSAGTGRYEQYF TGTGCCAGAAGCGCCGGGACAGGGCGGTACGAGCAGTACTTC
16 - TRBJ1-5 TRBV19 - CASSIRRQTSNQPQHF TGTGCCAGTAGTATTCGTCGACAGACCAGCAATCAGCCCCAGCATTTT
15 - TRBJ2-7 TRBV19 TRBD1 CASSMTRDSSYEQYF TGTGCCAGTAGTATGACCCGGGACAGCTCCTACGAGCAGTACTTC
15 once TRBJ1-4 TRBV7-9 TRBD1 CASSVTGSGNEKLFF TGTGCCAGCAGCGTGACAGGGTCGGGTAATGAAAAACTGTTTTTT
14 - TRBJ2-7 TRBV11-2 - CASSLSGGSYEQYF TGTGCCAGCAGCTTATCAGGAGGGAGCTACGAGCAGTACTTC
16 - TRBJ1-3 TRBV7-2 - CASSFIQAISGNTIYF TGTGCCAGCAGCTTTATACAGGCCATCTCTGGAAACACCATATATTTT
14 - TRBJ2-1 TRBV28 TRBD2 CATWEGFSYNEQFF TGTGCCACGTGGGAGGGATTCTCCTACAATGAGCAGTTCTTC
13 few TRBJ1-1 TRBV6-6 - CASSASGRTEAFF TGTGCCAGCAGTGCCTCAGGGAGGACTGAAGCTTTCTTT
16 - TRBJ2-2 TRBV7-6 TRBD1 CASSYRVTGIGGELFF TGTGCCAGCAGCTATAGGGTGACAGGGATCGGCGGGGAGCTGTTTTTT
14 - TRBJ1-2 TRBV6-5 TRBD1 CASSRQGGGYGYTF TGTGCCAGCAGTCGTCAGGGGGGTGGCTATGGCTACACCTTC
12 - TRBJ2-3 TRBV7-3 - CASSPGGDTQYF TGTGCCAGCAGCCCCGGGGGAGATACGCAGTATTTT
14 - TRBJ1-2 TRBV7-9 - CASSRENMWGGYTF TGTGCCAGCAGCCGGGAAAACATGTGGGGTGGCTACACCTTC
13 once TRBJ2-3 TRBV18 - CASSPPSTDTQYF TGTGCCAGCTCACCACCGTCTACAGATACGCAGTATTTT
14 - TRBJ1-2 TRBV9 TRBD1 CASSVGQGLYGYTF TGTGCCAGCAGCGTAGGACAGGGACTTTATGGCTACACCTTC
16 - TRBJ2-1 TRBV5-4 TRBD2 CASSEPVAGGYNEQFF TGTGCCAGCAGCGAGCCCGTAGCGGGAGGCTACAATGAGCAGTTCTTC
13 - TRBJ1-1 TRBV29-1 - CSVVGLMNTEAFF TGCAGCGTTGTGGGACTAATGAACACTGAAGCTTTCTTT
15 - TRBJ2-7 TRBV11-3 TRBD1 CASSARDRAYYEQYF TGTGCCAGCAGCGCTCGGGACAGGGCATACTACGAGCAGTACTTC
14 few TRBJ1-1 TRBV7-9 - CASSDSTRSTEAFF TGTGCCAGCAGCGACAGCACGAGGAGCACTGAAGCTTTCTTT
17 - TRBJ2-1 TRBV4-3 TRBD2 CASSQLSGTSGSNEQFF TGCGCCAGCAGCCAACTCTCCGGTACTAGCGGGAGCAATGAGCAGTTCTTC
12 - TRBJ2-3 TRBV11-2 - CASSSYRDTQYF TGTGCCAGCAGCTCGTACAGAGATACGCAGTATTTT
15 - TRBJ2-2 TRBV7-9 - CASPLGTTNTGELFF TGTGCCAGCCCCCTAGGGACAACGAACACCGGGGAGCTGTTTTTT
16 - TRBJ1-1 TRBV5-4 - CASSRGRGGGTTEAFF TGTGCCAGCAGCCGAGGGAGGGGAGGTGGGACCACTGAAGCTTTCTTT
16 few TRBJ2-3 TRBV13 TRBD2 CASSRPGTTPTDTQYF TGTGCCAGCAGCCGCCCCGGGACTACCCCCACAGATACGCAGTATTTT
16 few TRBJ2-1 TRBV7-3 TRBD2 CASSLKGTSGRPEQFF TGTGCCAGCAGCTTAAAGGGGACTAGCGGGAGACCTGAGCAGTTCTTC
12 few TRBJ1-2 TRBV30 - CAWSAGNYGYTF TGTGCCTGGAGCGCGGGGAACTATGGCTACACCTTC
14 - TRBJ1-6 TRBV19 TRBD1 CASRVQGANSPLHF TGTGCCAGTAGGGTACAGGGGGCAAATTCACCCCTCCACTTT
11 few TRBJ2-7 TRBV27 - CASSGNYEQYF TGTGCCAGCAGCGGGAACTACGAGCAGTACTTC
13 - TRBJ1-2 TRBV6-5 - CASSFGGGFGYTF TGTGCCAGCAGTTTTGGCGGGGGGTTTGGCTACACCTTC
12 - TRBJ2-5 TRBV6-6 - CASRAGGETQYF TGTGCCAGCAGAGCGGGTGGGGAGACCCAGTACTTC
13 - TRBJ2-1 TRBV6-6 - CASSIGQYNEQFF TGTGCCAGCAGTATCGGACAGTACAATGAGCAGTTCTTC
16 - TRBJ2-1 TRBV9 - CASSNRPGSPYNEQFF TGTGCCAGCAGCAATCGTCCGGGGTCCCCCTACAATGAGCAGTTCTTC
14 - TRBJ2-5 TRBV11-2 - CASSLVYYQETQYF TGTGCCAGCAGCTTAGTTTACTACCAAGAGACCCAGTACTTC
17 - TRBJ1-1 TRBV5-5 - CASSLGGPRIVNTEAFF TGTGCCAGCAGCTTGGGAGGTCCCCGGATCGTTAACACTGAAGCTTTCTTT